This entry is about one TCR beta chain. Libraries for TCRalpha and TCRbeta carried sample barcodes and unique molecular identifiers via 5'RACE. From the 5' RACE reads, TCRdb called clonotypes with MiXCR, one entry per CDR3 protein. This sample has some 250,000 distinct CDR3 sequences, with approximately 19% found just once. The data belong to a study of T-cell memory formation after mild COVID-19. Study details: There were largely donor-specific TCR clusters.

Sequenced: PBMCs or a T cell subset sorted from them (not recorded which). The clonotype originates from a young man who had mild COVID-19 (a few samples of this study predate the infection). Cell type and time point are not known.

CDR3 amino acids: CASSYPGQGLSDQPQHF. As DNA, the CDR3 is TGTGCCAGCAGTTACCCGGGACAGGGACTTTCGGATCAGCCCCAGCATTTT. V and J are TRBV6-6 and TRBJ1-5, with 9 bases that match TRBD1. The CDR3 is made up of 17 amino acids. J lost 5 bases, V lost 2 bases, and 10 bases had no gene match. Germline CDR1 reads MNHNY; CDR2 reads SVGAGI (reference sequence).